One sample yielded the 5 T cell receptor beta chains listed below, sequenced in a study of CD8 T cells in ankylosing spondylitis. MiXCR, run by TCRdb on the 5' RACE reads, gives a single entry per CDR3 protein. The sample carries 250,000 to 300,000 distinct CDR3 sequences, 20% recorded once. The specimen was blood, either unsorted or a sorted T cell fraction (not recorded which). The receptors shown here come from a male donor with ankylosing spondylitis or in good health (not recorded which).

This clonotype was counted at least ten times. This chain connects TRBV10-3 to TRBJ1-5, with D uncertain. Trimming removed 0 bases at V and 5 bases at J, with 14 bases between. Germline V CDR1 and CDR2: ENHRY, SYGVKD. The CDR3 has 16 amino acids. CDR3 nucleotides: TGTGCCATCAGTGAGTCGCTGTCGGCGAATGATCAGCCCCAGCATTTT. It yields the protein CAISESLSANDQPQHF.

This clonotype was observed a handful of times. The rearrangement joins TRBV12-3 or TRBV12-4 to TRBJ2-3; the D gene is possibly TRBD1 (6 bases). V shed 6 bases and J shed 1 base, with 29 bases lying between them. CDR3 length equals 20 residues. The CDR3 bases are TGTGCCAGCAGCAAAGATATAGCAGGGGTAGCAGTCGCGGGCACAGATACGCAGTATTTT. It is translated as CASSKDIAGVAVAGTDTQYF.

This clonotype was observed a handful of times. J is TRBJ2-3 and V is TRBV5-1, with a possible D match to TRBD2 (5 bases). Trimming removed 1 base from V and 3 bases from J, with 9 bases in between. The CDR3 is 14 amino acids. Germline CDR1 is SGHRS and CDR2 is YFSETQ. This chain's CDR3 is CASSLTRETDTQYF. The CDR3 DNA reads as TGCGCCAGCAGCTTGACTAGAGAGACAGATACGCAGTATTTT.

This clonotype was found a few times. The rearrangement links TRBV12-3 or TRBV12-4 to TRBJ1-2; D uncertain. V dropped 6 bases and J dropped 5 bases, with 13 bases sitting between them. This CDR3 has 13 residues. CDR3 amino acids: CASSRSGPYGYTF. The DNA of the CDR3 is TGTGCCAGCAGCCGCTCAGGACCATATGGCTACACCTTC.

The sample holds a few counts of this clonotype. The rearrangement uses TRBV20-1 and TRBJ2-3; D possibly corresponds to TRBD1 (5 bases). Deletions cut 0 bases from V and 5 bases from J, with 12 bases between. Germline V gene lookup returns CDR1 DFQATT and CDR2 SNEGSKA (reference sequence). This CDR3 has 14 residues. CDR3 in amino acids: CSARDWGLQDTQYF. The CDR3, as DNA: TGCAGTGCTAGAGATTGGGGCCTACAAGATACGCAGTATTTT.